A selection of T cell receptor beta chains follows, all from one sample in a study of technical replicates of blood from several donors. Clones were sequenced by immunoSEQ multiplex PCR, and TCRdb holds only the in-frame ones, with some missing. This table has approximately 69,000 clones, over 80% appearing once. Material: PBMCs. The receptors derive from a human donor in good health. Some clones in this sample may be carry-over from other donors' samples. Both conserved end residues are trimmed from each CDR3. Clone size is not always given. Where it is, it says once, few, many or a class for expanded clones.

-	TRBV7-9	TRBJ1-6	ASSPGQGYMVRNSPLH
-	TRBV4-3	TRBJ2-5	ASSRGLQETQY
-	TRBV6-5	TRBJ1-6	ASSYPLTGGNSPLH
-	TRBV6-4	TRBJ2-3	ASIVARVPINTKPDTQY
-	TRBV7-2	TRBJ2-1	ASSSRSLAVVVAYNEQF
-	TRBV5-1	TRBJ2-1	ASSSTGTGVFGTLNEQF
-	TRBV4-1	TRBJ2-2	ASSAREDTGELF
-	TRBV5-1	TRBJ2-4	ASSSLTGGENIQY
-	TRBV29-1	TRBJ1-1	SVDEGEVTEAF
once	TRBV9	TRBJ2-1	ASSVRTSGNNEQF